The rows below give T cell receptor beta chains drawn from one sample of a study of T-cell memory formation after mild COVID-19. TCRdb reprocessed the 5' RACE reads via MiXCR and lists one record per CDR3 protein. The sample consists of approximately 200,000 distinct CDR3 sequences, 16% of them appearing once. The source material was PBMCs or a T cell subset sorted from them (not recorded which). These receptors were collected from an adult woman who had mild COVID-19 (a few samples of this study predate the infection). Cell type and time point are not known. Each CDR3 is given with its conserved first and last residue. The D gene is left open where the match is weak. Only part of the rows carry a size: once, few, many, or a class if the clone is expanded.

V	size	D	J	CDR3	DNA
TRBV11-2	NA	TRBD1	TRBJ2-6	CASSFRDRGPGANVLTF	TGTGCCAGCAGCTTCCGGGACAGGGGTCCCGGGGCCAACGTCCTGACTTTC
TRBV6-1	NA	NA	TRBJ2-3	CASRNPVADTQYF	TGTGCCAGCAGGAACCCGGTTGCAGATACGCAGTATTTT
TRBV24-1	few	NA	TRBJ2-5	CATSDPTGSRGETQYF	TGTGCCACCAGTGATCCGACGGGCAGTCGGGGAGAGACCCAGTACTTC
TRBV5-1	NA	NA	TRBJ2-5	CASSSQGIQETQYF	TGCGCCAGCAGCTCTCAGGGGATTCAAGAGACCCAGTACTTC
TRBV12-3/TRBV12-4	few	NA	TRBJ2-1	CASSPRGGAYNEQFF	TGTGCCAGCAGTCCCCGGGGCGGGGCCTACAATGAGCAGTTCTTC
TRBV7-3	NA	NA	TRBJ2-2	CASSVGVGGGELFF	TGTGCCAGCAGCGTGGGAGTAGGTGGCGGGGAGCTGTTTTTT
TRBV30	NA	NA	TRBJ2-1	CAWSVGSTSYNEQFF	TGTGCCTGGAGTGTAGGGAGCACATCCTACAATGAGCAGTTCTTC
TRBV5-1	NA	TRBD2	TRBJ2-7	CASTWTSVSYEQYF	TGCGCCAGCACCTGGACTAGCGTAAGCTACGAGCAGTACTTC
TRBV7-9	NA	TRBD2	TRBJ2-3	CASSFGGRSTDTQYF	TGTGCCAGCAGCTTTGGCGGGAGGAGCACAGATACGCAGTATTTT
TRBV5-5	NA	TRBD1	TRBJ1-2	CASRLGTAPYGYTF	TGTGCCAGCAGACTAGGGACAGCCCCTTATGGCTACACCTTC
TRBV7-9	NA	NA	TRBJ2-3	CASSLGARVDTQYF	TGTGCCAGCAGCTTAGGGGCGAGGGTGGATACGCAGTATTTT
TRBV12-3/TRBV12-4	few	TRBD1	TRBJ1-3	CASKLGTGGNTIYF	TGTGCCAGCAAGCTAGGGACAGGGGGAAACACCATATATTTT
TRBV9	few	NA	TRBJ2-5	CASSVEGVGETQYF	TGTGCCAGCAGCGTAGAAGGAGTGGGAGAGACCCAGTACTTC
TRBV7-2	NA	NA	TRBJ1-5	CASSSSGLAQHF	TGTGCCAGCAGTTCCTCGGGCCTAGCCCAGCATTTT
TRBV4-3	few	NA	TRBJ1-1	CASSQDRNSRAFF	TGCGCCAGCAGCCAAGATCGAAATAGTAGAGCTTTCTTT
TRBV29-1	NA	NA	TRBJ1-1	CSVVANTEAFF	TGCAGCGTTGTCGCAAACACTGAAGCTTTCTTT
TRBV5-5	NA	TRBD2	TRBJ2-5	CASSPSGRRETQYF	TGTGCCAGCAGCCCTAGCGGGAGGAGGGAGACCCAGTACTTC
TRBV4-1	few	NA	TRBJ2-7	CASSLPGRGYEQYF	TGCGCCAGCAGCCTCCCTGGCAGGGGCTACGAGCAGTACTTC
TRBV6-6	NA	NA	TRBJ2-1	CASSQAPYSNYNEQFF	TGTGCCAGCAGTCAAGCTCCGTACTCTAACTACAATGAGCAGTTCTTC
TRBV7-2	few	TRBD2	TRBJ2-4	CASSSNPGTSGPYSKNIQYF	TGTGCCAGCAGCTCGAACCCCGGGACTAGCGGGCCCTATTCCAAAAACATTCAGTACTTC
TRBV6-2/TRBV6-3	NA	NA	TRBJ2-7	CASSLQGLYEQYF	TGTGCCAGCAGTTTACAAGGCCTCTACGAGCAGTACTTC
TRBV5-6	many	TRBD1	TRBJ2-7	CASSSGQVLSRQYF	TGTGCCAGCAGCTCGGGACAGGTCCTCTCGCGGCAGTACTTC
TRBV7-2	few	NA	TRBJ2-7	CASSSPRDEQYF	TGTGCCAGCAGTTCCCCTAGGGACGAGCAGTACTTC
TRBV9	NA	NA	TRBJ1-5	CASRPADRDSNQPQHF	TGTGCCAGCAGACCCGCGGACAGAGATAGCAATCAGCCCCAGCATTTT
TRBV18	NA	TRBD1	TRBJ1-3	CASSAIPTGRNTIYF	TGTGCCAGCTCCGCGATCCCGACAGGGAGAAACACCATATATTTT
TRBV5-1	NA	TRBD1	TRBJ1-1	CASTGGLNTEAFF	TGCGCCAGCACAGGGGGCCTGAACACTGAAGCTTTCTTT
TRBV9	few	NA	TRBJ2-3	CASRGGTTDTQYF	TGTGCCAGCAGAGGCGGGACCACAGATACGCAGTATTTT
TRBV5-4	NA	NA	TRBJ2-7	CASSQMDRTYEQYF	TGTGCCAGCAGCCAGATGGACAGAACCTACGAGCAGTACTTC
TRBV7-8	few	TRBD2	TRBJ2-1	CASSRLGLADSYNEQFF	TGTGCCAGCAGTCGATTAGGACTAGCGGACTCCTACAATGAGCAGTTCTTC
TRBV6-5	many	TRBD2	TRBJ2-1	CASSQAGGIGFF	TGTGCCAGCAGCCAAGCGGGGGGGATCGGGTTCTTC
TRBV11-2	few	TRBD2	TRBJ2-7	CASSQGLAYEQYF	TGTGCCAGCAGCCAGGGACTAGCCTACGAGCAGTACTTC
TRBV19	NA	NA	TRBJ1-5	CASTDQGFGNQPQHF	TGTGCCAGTACCGACCAGGGCTTTGGCAATCAGCCCCAGCATTTT
TRBV30	NA	NA	TRBJ1-2	CAWSTGTRNYGYTF	TGTGCCTGGAGTACCGGGACAAGAAACTATGGCTACACCTTC
TRBV29-1	NA	TRBD1	TRBJ2-1	CSVGQGGPSGQFF	TGCAGCGTTGGACAGGGGGGTCCTTCTGGGCAGTTCTTC
TRBV9	many	NA	TRBJ1-5	CASSEGSLANQPQHF	TGTGCCAGCAGCGAGGGTTCCCTTGCGAATCAGCCCCAGCATTTT
TRBV7-9	NA	NA	TRBJ2-1	CASSLAATDSGNEQFF	TGTGCCAGCAGCTTAGCGGCCACTGATAGCGGTAATGAGCAGTTCTTC
TRBV7-7	many	NA	TRBJ2-5	CASSLDITTETQYF	TGTGCTAGCAGCTTAGATATTACCACGGAGACCCAGTACTTC
TRBV5-1	NA	TRBD1	TRBJ1-2	CASSSSGQGKYYGYTF	TGCGCCAGCAGCTCCTCGGGACAGGGAAAGTACTATGGCTACACCTTC
TRBV12-3/TRBV12-4	few	NA	TRBJ2-1	CASSLKFHEQFF	TGTGCCAGCAGTTTGAAGTTCCATGAGCAGTTCTTC
TRBV20-1	once	NA	TRBJ1-5	CSAIANGAFGNQPQHF	TGCAGTGCCATAGCAAACGGGGCATTCGGCAATCAGCCCCAGCATTTT